The clone carrying this T cell receptor beta chain was recorded a few times. The data were taken from a study of blood T cell repertoires in COVID-19. About the study: Sites in the United States, Italy and Spain provided acute and convalescent COVID-19 samples. PBMCs, B-cell-depleted T cells, or T cells provided the cDNA or gDNA that made up the material.

Methods used by the authors: Reference gene primer amplification in the assay estimated nucleated cell counts. The data were produced by immunoSEQ multiplex PCR, yet TCRdb's version contains in-frame clones alone and is incomplete. Clonal size and the V and J genes are those of that table, whereas D and trimming came from the DNA. The sample consists of around 63,000 clones, around 80% of them appearing once. CDR3 length: 14 amino acids. V lost 2 bases, J lost 11 bases, and 10 bases stayed unmatched. Per the germline V gene, CDR1 is MNHNY and CDR2 is SVGAGI (reference sequence). The V gene is TRBV6-6, the J gene TRBJ1-1; 8 bases align to TRBD1. Sequenced input: peripheral blood. The TCR sequence derives from a human donor in a cohort sampled during active COVID-19. The CDR3 sequence is CASSYARGRDRAFF. CDR3 coding DNA: TGTGCCAGCAGTTACGCAAGGGGCCGGGACAGGGCTTTCTTT.